The TCR beta chain described here comes from a study of cytomegalovirus exposure and HLA in healthy donors. Clones were sequenced by immunoSEQ multiplex PCR, and TCRdb holds only the in-frame ones, with some missing. This sample has about 360,000 clones; 86% occur once, and the top ten carry approximately 0.8%. The germline gives CDR1 SNHLY, CDR2 FYNNEI. CDR3 length: 17 residues. The V end lost 0 bases, the J end lost 1 base, and 15 bases lay between the germline ends. The sequence was obtained from a woman younger than 35 in good health and CMV-seronegative. The sequenced sample consisted of PBMCs. The chain links TRBV2 to TRBJ1-1; D is perhaps TRBD1 (6 bases). CDR3 in amino acids: CASSEAEQGWTNTEAFF. DNA of the CDR3: TGTGCCAGCAGTGAAGCAGAGCAGGGGTGGACGAACACTGAAGCTTTCTTT. Supplemented by reference TRBV2 and TRBJ1-1, the full variable domain reads EPEVTQTPSHQVTQMGQEVILRCVPISNHLYFYWYRQILGQKVEFLVSFYNNEISEKSEIFDDQFSVERPDGSNFTLKIRSTKLEDSAMYFCASSEAEQGWTNTEAFFGQGTRLTVV.